These T cell receptor beta chains were read from a single sample in a study of cytomegalovirus exposure and HLA in healthy donors. The data were produced by immunoSEQ multiplex PCR, yet TCRdb's version contains in-frame clones alone and is incomplete. The sample carries roughly 100,000 clones, about 15% recorded once. What was sequenced was PBMCs. These receptors were obtained from a female donor in good health and CMV-seronegative. The conserved cysteine and the conserved F or W are not part of the CDR3 here. Each record gives: J gene, V gene, CDR3 protein.

J gene: TRBJ2-5; V gene: TRBV7-2; CDR3 protein: ASSSHQETQY
J gene: TRBJ1-6; V gene: TRBV27; CDR3 protein: ASSFRMASPLH
J gene: TRBJ2-3; V gene: TRBV6-4; CDR3 protein: ASSVAGGTDTQY
J gene: TRBJ2-2; V gene: TRBV6-5; CDR3 protein: ASSYIGGNTGELF
J gene: TRBJ2-7; V gene: TRBV7-8; CDR3 protein: ASSSGFGYEQY
J gene: TRBJ1-1; V gene: TRBV5-6; CDR3 protein: ASSFLDRINTEAF
J gene: TRBJ2-1; V gene: TRBV13; CDR3 protein: ASSLTRGEEQF
J gene: TRBJ1-5; V gene: TRBV2; CDR3 protein: ASSEQGISNQPQH
J gene: TRBJ1-4; V gene: TRBV4-1; CDR3 protein: ASSQVIRVFNEKLF
J gene: TRBJ2-7; V gene: TRBV25-1; CDR3 protein: ASSLTYEQY
J gene: TRBJ1-5; V gene: TRBV2; CDR3 protein: ASTLGGAGQPQH
J gene: TRBJ2-3; V gene: TRBV18; CDR3 protein: ASSPPLSDRGRTDTQY
J gene: TRBJ2-7; V gene: TRBV7-9; CDR3 protein: ASSFSGANYEQY
J gene: TRBJ2-7; V gene: TRBV10-3; CDR3 protein: AISGGLTYNGEQY
J gene: TRBJ1-4; V gene: TRBV13; CDR3 protein: ASSLGRGAMQVGEKLF
J gene: TRBJ1-5; V gene: TRBV6-6; CDR3 protein: AWGQGNQPQH
J gene: TRBJ1-1; V gene: TRBV6-6; CDR3 protein: ASSLQGPGTEAF
J gene: TRBJ2-1; V gene: TRBV7-2; CDR3 protein: ASSLSGSAYNEQF
J gene: TRBJ2-5; V gene: TRBV19; CDR3 protein: ASSIPGLQETQY
J gene: TRBJ2-5; V gene: TRBV5-4; CDR3 protein: ASRPTRGGETGEY
J gene: TRBJ2-3; V gene: TRBV7-2; CDR3 protein: ASSFSGRTDTQY
J gene: TRBJ2-7; V gene: TRBV27; CDR3 protein: ASRMIGQQREQY
J gene: TRBJ2-7; V gene: TRBV5-6; CDR3 protein: ASSLYANSYEQY
J gene: TRBJ2-7; V gene: TRBV7-8; CDR3 protein: ASSLERGVYEQY
J gene: TRBJ2-1; V gene: TRBV29-1; CDR3 protein: SVERQGLSYNEQF
J gene: TRBJ2-3; V gene: TRBV5-1; CDR3 protein: ASSFASASDTQY
J gene: TRBJ1-6; V gene: TRBV4-1; CDR3 protein: ASSQAANSPLH
J gene: TRBJ2-7; V gene: TRBV4-2; CDR3 protein: ASSQERLPYEQY
J gene: TRBJ2-7; V gene: TRBV7-6; CDR3 protein: ASSLGGQGGYEQY
J gene: TRBJ2-7; V gene: TRBV29-1; CDR3 protein: SATGQGYEQY
J gene: TRBJ2-6; V gene: TRBV28; CDR3 protein: ASLPGALGANVLT
J gene: TRBJ2-1; V gene: TRBV7-2; CDR3 protein: ASSLSSDLTYNEQF
J gene: TRBJ2-7; V gene: TRBV18; CDR3 protein: ASSAGTNSYEQY
J gene: TRBJ1-6; V gene: TRBV30; CDR3 protein: AWRTTGNSPLH
J gene: TRBJ1-5; V gene: TRBV28; CDR3 protein: ASETGGQGQPQH
J gene: TRBJ1-1; V gene: TRBV28; CDR3 protein: ASSLPGDGPEAF
J gene: TRBJ2-7; V gene: TRBV2; CDR3 protein: ASRSTGAYEQY
J gene: TRBJ1-4; V gene: TRBV7-2; CDR3 protein: ASSLILGGREKLF
J gene: TRBJ1-2; V gene: TRBV6-1; CDR3 protein: ASSGGQGVNYGYT
J gene: TRBJ1-1; V gene: TRBV10-1; CDR3 protein: AGHSTRGCTEAF
J gene: TRBJ2-5; V gene: TRBV2; CDR3 protein: ASTGWAGDRETQY
J gene: TRBJ1-1; V gene: TRBV4-3; CDR3 protein: ASSQDRGLGTEAF
J gene: TRBJ2-5; V gene: TRBV5-1; CDR3 protein: ASSLVSGQETQY
J gene: TRBJ2-4; V gene: TRBV30; CDR3 protein: AWSVLAGGSDIQY
J gene: TRBJ2-7; V gene: TRBV11-2; CDR3 protein: ASSFSAGGSSSYEQY
J gene: TRBJ2-1; V gene: TRBV14; CDR3 protein: ASSQEGQGYNEQF
J gene: TRBJ2-5; V gene: TRBV9; CDR3 protein: ASSGVRQGGETQY
J gene: TRBJ1-4; V gene: TRBV25-1; CDR3 protein: ASRPQEQLF
J gene: TRBJ2-7; V gene: TRBV13; CDR3 protein: ASSLAPQTYEQY
J gene: TRBJ1-3; V gene: TRBV9; CDR3 protein: ASSVDTDSGNTIY
J gene: TRBJ2-3; V gene: TRBV28; CDR3 protein: ASSFELALSTDTQY
J gene: TRBJ1-1; V gene: TRBV10-3; CDR3 protein: AIRTAAGGTNTEAF
J gene: TRBJ2-1; V gene: TRBV15; CDR3 protein: ATRSENEQF
J gene: TRBJ1-2; V gene: TRBV7-2; CDR3 protein: ASSRDITSGYT
J gene: TRBJ1-3; V gene: TRBV28; CDR3 protein: ASSFHGPGNTIY
J gene: TRBJ1-5; V gene: TRBV15; CDR3 protein: ATSPDSSNQPQH
J gene: TRBJ2-1; V gene: TRBV27; CDR3 protein: ASSSPRGTSGSNEQF
J gene: TRBJ1-4; V gene: TRBV4-1; CDR3 protein: ASSKVLGTGNEKLF
J gene: TRBJ1-6; V gene: TRBV30; CDR3 protein: AWSRGSDSPLH
J gene: TRBJ2-3; V gene: TRBV28; CDR3 protein: GGSASGSKDTQY